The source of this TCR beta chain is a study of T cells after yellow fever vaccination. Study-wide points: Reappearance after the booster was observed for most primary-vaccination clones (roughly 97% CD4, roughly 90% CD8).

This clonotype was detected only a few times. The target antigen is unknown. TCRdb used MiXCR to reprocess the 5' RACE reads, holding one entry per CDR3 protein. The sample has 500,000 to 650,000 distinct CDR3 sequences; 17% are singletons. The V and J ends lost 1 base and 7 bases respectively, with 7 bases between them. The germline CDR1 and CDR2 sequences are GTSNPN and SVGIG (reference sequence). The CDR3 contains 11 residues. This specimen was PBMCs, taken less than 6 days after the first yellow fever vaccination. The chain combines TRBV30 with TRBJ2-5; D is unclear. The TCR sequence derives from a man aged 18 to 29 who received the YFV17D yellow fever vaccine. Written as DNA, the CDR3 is TGTGCCTGGAGTGCAGGAGCGACCCAGTACTTC. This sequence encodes CAWSAGATQYF.